Each of the 9 T cell receptor beta chains below was sequenced from the same sample in a study of T-cell reconstitution after alpha-beta-depleted transplantation in children. During its preparation, the TCRbeta library received unique molecular identifiers. TCRdb processed the PCR reads anew with MiXCR; each CDR3 protein has one entry. The data hold 400,000 to 450,000 distinct CDR3 sequences, with around 46% observed a single time. Sequencing used PBMCs, obtained before TCRalphabeta/CD19-depleted stem cell transplant. The receptors originated from a girl aged 2 to 10 with aplastic anemia, due to receive a stem cell transplant.

CDR3 DNA: TGTGCCAGCAGCCCGGACAGCATGAACACTGAAGCTTTCTTT. Translation gives CASSPDSMNTEAFF. The J gene is TRBJ1-1, the V gene TRBV7-2; the D gene is possibly TRBD1 (6 bases). V gave up 5 bases and J gave up 0 bases, with 10 bases separating them. This CDR3 region has 14 residues. Germline loops: CDR1 SGHTA, CDR2 FQGNSA.

This clonotype was detected a few times. The V gene is TRBV27, the J gene TRBJ2-7; 12 nucleotides line up with TRBD2. Germline V gives CDR1 MNHEY, CDR2 SMNVEV (reference sequence). The CDR3 length is 17 residues. V trimming: 0 bases; J trimming: 3 bases; junction bases outside the gene matches: 6. The CDR3 reads CASSLSKTSGSGYEQYF. The CDR3 DNA follows: TGTGCCAGCAGTTTATCGAAGACTAGCGGGAGTGGCTACGAGCAGTACTTC.

The V call is TRBV5-5, the J call TRBJ2-1; TRBD2 might be the D (6 bases). Germline CDR1 is SGHKS and CDR2 is YYEKEE (reference sequence). V was trimmed by 2 bases and J by 8 bases, leaving 14 bases between them. The CDR3 extends over 14 amino acids. DNA of the CDR3: TGTGCCAGCAGCTTCCAGGAGGGGCAGTATGAGCAGTTCTTC. This sequence encodes CASSFQEGQYEQFF.

This clonotype was picked up many times. The chain joins TRBV20-1 to TRBJ1-2; 12 positions agree with TRBD1. J lost 3 bases, V lost 3 bases, and 11 bases had no gene match. The CDR3 totals 17 residues. Germline lookup yields CDR1 DFQATT and CDR2 SNEGSKA (reference sequence). Written as DNA, the CDR3 is TGCAGTGCTAGCCCTCCGGGACAGGGGGCGCGGGACTATGGCTACACCTTC. Amino acid sequence: CSASPPGQGARDYGYTF.

This clonotype was counted at least ten times. Here the CDR3 reads CASRRENTEAFF. The CDR3 nucleotides read TGCGCCAGCCGGAGGGAGAACACTGAAGCTTTCTTT. The genes are TRBV5-1 and TRBJ1-1; D uncertain. V was shortened by 7 bases and J by 1 base, with 8 bases between the two germline ends. The CDR3 consists of 12 residues. Per the germline V gene, CDR1 is SGHRS and CDR2 is YFSETQ.

This clonotype has only a few counts. The rearrangement links TRBV4-1 to TRBJ1-4; the D gene is possibly TRBD1 (5 bases). The germline V gene encodes CDR1 MGHRA and CDR2 YSYEKL. This CDR3 comprises 16 residues. The germline V and J ends were trimmed by 0 bases and 5 bases, with 13 bases remaining between them. CDR3 in DNA: TGCGCCAGCAGCCAAGATCCGGGGGGGTGGAATGAAAAACTGTTTTTT. Translated, it gives CASSQDPGGWNEKLFF.

On this clonotype itself: A read error may be the cause here, since a much bigger clone is one base away. CDR3 region: CASSALTWNTKAFF. The CDR3 DNA reads TGTGCCAGCAGCGCCCTAACTTGGAACACTAAAGCTTTCTTT. This sequence joins TRBV9 and TRBJ1-1, with D uncertain. This CDR3 comprises 14 residues. Germline V gene data show CDR1 as SGDLS and CDR2 as YYNGEE.

The chain carries TRBV5-1 and TRBJ1-3, with 10 bases that match TRBD1. The CDR3 extends over 17 amino acids. CDR1 and CDR2 from the germline V gene are SGHRS and YFSETQ. V dropped 0 bases and J dropped 2; count of bases not matched to a gene: 5. CDR3 nucleotide sequence: TGCGCCAGCAGCTTGGAAAAGACAGGGGGCACTGGAAACACCATATATTTT. It translates to CASSLEKTGGTGNTIYF. Supplemented by reference TRBV5-1 and TRBJ1-3, the full variable domain reads KAGVTQTPRYLIKTRGQQVTLSCSPISGHRSVSWYQQTPGQGLQFLFEYFSETQRNKGNFPGRFSGRQFSNSRSEMNVSTLELGDSALYLCASSLEKTGGTGNTIYFGEGSWLTVV.

The chain recombines TRBV20-1 with TRBJ1-6; TRBD1 matches 7 bases. Germline CDR1 DFQATT, CDR2 SNEGSKA (reference sequence). The V segment lost 1 base and the J segment 18 bases; nucleotides outside the gene matches: 6. CDR3 length: 11 amino acids. In DNA form, the CDR3 reads TGCAGTGCTAGAGGAGGGACAGCTAACCACTTT. Protein product: CSARGGTANHF.